This entry concerns a single TCR beta chain. These data originate in a study of blood T cell repertoires in COVID-19. Study-wide context: COVID-19 samples collected from the United States, Italy and Spain covered acute and convalescent phases. Sample material is recorded as cDNA or gDNA derived from T cells, B-cell-depleted T cells, or PBMCs.

Germline-derived CDR1 and CDR2 are SGHRS and YFSETQ. Trimming took 3 bases from V and 0 from J; bases not matched to a gene: 6. This CDR3 has 18 amino acids. In the original workflow: By means of reference gene primer amplification, nucleated cell counts were estimated. The data were produced by immunoSEQ multiplex PCR, yet TCRdb's version contains in-frame clones alone and is incomplete. The D gene and trimming were derived from the DNA, and the V and J assignments and clone size from that table. The sample has roughly 260,000 clones, 88% seen once. Sequencing was performed on peripheral blood. The V call is TRBV5-1, the J call TRBJ2-3, with 14 bases identical to TRBD2. This TCR came from a man in his sixties who had recovered from COVID-19. The CDR3 region has the DNA TGCGCCAGCAGCTCCGGACTAGCGGGGGGACTAAGCACAGATACGCAGTATTTT. Protein: CASSSGLAGGLSTDTQYF.